The following is a T cell receptor (beta chain) sequence with its context. Its cognate antigen is unknown. These data are taken from a study of T-cell reconstitution after alpha-beta-depleted transplantation in children. Study-level results: Reportedly, roughly two months post-transplant, alpha-beta T cells arose from several hundred expanded graft clones. After one year, T-cell counts and TCRbeta diversity mostly came from new T cells.

It was with unique molecular identifiers that the TCRbeta library was prepared. MiXCR was run by TCRdb on the PCR reads, yielding one entry per CDR3 protein. The top ten clones hold roughly 25% of a sample with 98,000 or so distinct CDR3 sequences, 5% to 7% of them seen once. CDR1 is MNHNS, CDR2 SASEGT, per germline. The CDR3 has 15 residues. V lost 3 bases and J lost 4, with 12 bases in between. The chain employs TRBV6-1 and TRBJ1-4; unclear D gene. This TCR came from a male patient under 10 years old who had a stem cell transplant for acute lymphoblastic leukemia, so the T cells may come from the graft donor. Here the sequenced sample was PBMCs, mostly from graft donor cells, taken 360 days after TCRalphabeta/CD19-depleted stem cell transplant. This CDR3 is CASSDSTAGNEKLFF. DNA of the CDR3: TGTGCCAGCAGTGATAGTACGGCCGGTAATGAAAAACTGTTTTTT.